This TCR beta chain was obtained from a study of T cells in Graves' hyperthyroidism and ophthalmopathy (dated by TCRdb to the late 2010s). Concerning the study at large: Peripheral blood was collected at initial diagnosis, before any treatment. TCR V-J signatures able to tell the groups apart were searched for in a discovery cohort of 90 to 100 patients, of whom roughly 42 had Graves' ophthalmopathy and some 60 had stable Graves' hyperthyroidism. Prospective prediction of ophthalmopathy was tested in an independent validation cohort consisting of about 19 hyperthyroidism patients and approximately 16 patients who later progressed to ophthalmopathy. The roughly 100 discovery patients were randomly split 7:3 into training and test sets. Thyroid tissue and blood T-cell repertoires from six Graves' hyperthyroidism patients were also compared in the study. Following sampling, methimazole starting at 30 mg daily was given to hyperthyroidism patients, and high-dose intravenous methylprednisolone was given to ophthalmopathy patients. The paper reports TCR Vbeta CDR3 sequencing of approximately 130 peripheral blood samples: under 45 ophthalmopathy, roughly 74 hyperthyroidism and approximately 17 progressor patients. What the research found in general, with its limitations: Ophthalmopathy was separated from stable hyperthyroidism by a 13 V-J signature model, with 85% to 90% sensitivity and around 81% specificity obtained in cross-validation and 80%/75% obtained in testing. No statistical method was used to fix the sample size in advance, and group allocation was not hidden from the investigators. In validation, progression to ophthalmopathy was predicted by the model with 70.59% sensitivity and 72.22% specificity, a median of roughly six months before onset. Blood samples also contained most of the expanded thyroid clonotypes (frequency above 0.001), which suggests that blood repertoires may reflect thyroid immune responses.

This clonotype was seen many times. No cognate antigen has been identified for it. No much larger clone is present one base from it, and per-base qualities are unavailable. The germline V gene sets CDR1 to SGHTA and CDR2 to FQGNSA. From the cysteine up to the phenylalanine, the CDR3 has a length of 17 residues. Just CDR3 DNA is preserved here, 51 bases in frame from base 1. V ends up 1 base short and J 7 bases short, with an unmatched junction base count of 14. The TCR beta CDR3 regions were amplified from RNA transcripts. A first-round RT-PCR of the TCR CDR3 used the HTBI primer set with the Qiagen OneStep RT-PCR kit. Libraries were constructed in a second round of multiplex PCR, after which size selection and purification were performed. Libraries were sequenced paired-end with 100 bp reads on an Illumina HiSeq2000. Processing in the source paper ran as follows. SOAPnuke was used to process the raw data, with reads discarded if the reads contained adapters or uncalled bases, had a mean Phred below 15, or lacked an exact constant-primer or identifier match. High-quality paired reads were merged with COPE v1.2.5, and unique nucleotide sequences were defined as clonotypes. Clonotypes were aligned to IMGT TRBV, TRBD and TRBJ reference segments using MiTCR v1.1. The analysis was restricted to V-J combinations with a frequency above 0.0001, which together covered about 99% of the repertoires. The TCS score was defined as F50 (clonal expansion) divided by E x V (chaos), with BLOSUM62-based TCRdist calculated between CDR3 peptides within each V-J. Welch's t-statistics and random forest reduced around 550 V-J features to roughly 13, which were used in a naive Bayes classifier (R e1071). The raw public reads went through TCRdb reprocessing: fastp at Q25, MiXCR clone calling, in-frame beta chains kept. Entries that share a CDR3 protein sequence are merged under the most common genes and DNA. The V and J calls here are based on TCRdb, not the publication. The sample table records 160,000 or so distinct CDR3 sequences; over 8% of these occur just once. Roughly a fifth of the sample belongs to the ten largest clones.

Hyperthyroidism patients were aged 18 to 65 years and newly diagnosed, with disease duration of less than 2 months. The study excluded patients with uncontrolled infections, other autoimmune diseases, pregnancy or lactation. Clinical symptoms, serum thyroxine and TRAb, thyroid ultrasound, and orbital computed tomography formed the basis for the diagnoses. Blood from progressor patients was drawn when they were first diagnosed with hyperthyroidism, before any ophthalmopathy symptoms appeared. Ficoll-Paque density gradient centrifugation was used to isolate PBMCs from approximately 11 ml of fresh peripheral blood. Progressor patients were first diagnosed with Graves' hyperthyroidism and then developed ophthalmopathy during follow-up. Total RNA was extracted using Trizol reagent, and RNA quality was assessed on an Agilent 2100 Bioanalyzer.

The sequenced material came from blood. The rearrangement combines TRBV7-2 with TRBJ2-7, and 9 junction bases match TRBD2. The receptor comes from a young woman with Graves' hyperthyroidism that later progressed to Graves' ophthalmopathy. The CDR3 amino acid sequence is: CASSLVFGREGRREQYF. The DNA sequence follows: TGTGCCAGCAGCTTAGTATTTGGGCGGGAGGGCCGTCGGGAGCAGTACTTC.